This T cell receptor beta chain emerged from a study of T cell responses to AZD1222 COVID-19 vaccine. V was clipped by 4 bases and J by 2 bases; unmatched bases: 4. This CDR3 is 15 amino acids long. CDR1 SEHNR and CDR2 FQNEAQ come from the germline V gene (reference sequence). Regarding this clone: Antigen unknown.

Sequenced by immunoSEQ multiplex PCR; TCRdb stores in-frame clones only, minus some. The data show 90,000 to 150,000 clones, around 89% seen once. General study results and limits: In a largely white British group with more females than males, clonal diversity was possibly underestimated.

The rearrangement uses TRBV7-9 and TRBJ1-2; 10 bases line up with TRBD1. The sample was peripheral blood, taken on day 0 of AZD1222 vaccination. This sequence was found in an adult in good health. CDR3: CASSSTGGGNYGYTF. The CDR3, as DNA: TGTGCCAGCAGCTCGACAGGGGGCGGAAACTATGGCTACACCTTC.